This TCR beta chain derives from a study of T cells after yellow fever vaccination. Study observations and caveats: Just a small share of clonotypes turned up in the CD4 compartment as well as the CD8 compartment. Among primary-vaccination clones, most reappeared after the booster, at around 97% for CD4 and around 90% for CD8.

The length of the CDR3 is 18 residues. Germline loops: CDR1 SGHVS, CDR2 FQNEAQ. Trimming pared 1 base from V and 8 bases from J, leaving 24 bases between. Only one count was recorded for this clonotype. The antigen remains undetermined. TCRdb re-called the 5' RACE reads through MiXCR, storing one row per CDR3 protein. The table includes 400,000 or so distinct CDR3 sequences, roughly a sixth detected once. The gene calls are TRBV7-8 and TRBJ2-1, with D possibly TRBD1 on 6 matching bases. The material was PBMCs, obtained before the yellow fever booster vaccination. The TCR originated in a man younger than 30 who received the YFV17D yellow fever vaccine. CDR3 nucleotide sequence: TGTGCCAGCAGCTTAGGATTCGCCGGGACAAGCTTGGTAGATGAGCAGTTCTTC. It translates to CASSLGFAGTSLVDEQFF.